A single sample is the source of the 3 T cell receptor beta chains below, sequenced in a study of cytomegalovirus exposure and HLA in healthy donors (dated by TCRdb to about 2017). The library relied on the immunoSEQ multiplex PCR assay. A mixture of 60 forward primers for TCR Vbeta segments and 13 reverse primers for TCR Jbeta segments was used in the multiplex PCR. Held by TCRdb, this immuneACCESS table contains in-frame sequences only and omits some clones. Under half of the omission traces to an unresolved V gene where checked; the cause of the rest is unknown. The sample yields 120,000 or so clones; around 80% were counted once. Approximately 10% of the sample belongs to the ten largest clones. The sequenced sample consisted of PBMCs. These receptors were collected from a young man in good health and CMV-seropositive.

V usage is TRBV4-1 and J usage is TRBJ2-7; 8 nucleotides agree with TRBD2. This CDR3 has 18 residues. The germline V gene has CDR1 MGHRA and CDR2 YSYEKL. V gave up 2 bases and J gave up 3 bases; unmatched junction bases: 15. DNA of the CDR3: TGCGCCAGCAGCCAATTCGTCAGGGGCCGGGAGGGACTCTACGAGCAGTACTTC. The encoded protein is CASSQFVRGREGLYEQYF.

V gene TRBV4-2 combines with J gene TRBJ2-1, with 7 nucleotides matching TRBD1. From germline, CDR1 is LGHNA and CDR2 YNFKEQ. After removal of 0 bases from V and 9 bases from J, the junction contained 8 bases not matched to a gene. This CDR3 has 15 residues. CDR3 region: CASSQEGDRVGEQFF. CDR3 DNA sequence: TGTGCCAGCAGCCAAGAAGGAGACAGGGTCGGTGAGCAGTTCTTC.

Concerning this clone itself: Other nucleotide sequences in the sample specify the same CDR3. This chain connects TRBV6-5 to TRBJ2-1; perhaps TRBD2 as D (6 bases). The CDR3 contains 15 residues. Germline V gene lookup returns CDR1 MNHEY and CDR2 SVGAGI. V lost 0 bases, J lost 2 bases, and 8 bases lay in between. CDR3 sequence: CASSYSGGAYNEQFF. In DNA, the CDR3 is TGTGCCAGCAGTTACTCGGGCGGGGCCTACAATGAGCAGTTCTTC.